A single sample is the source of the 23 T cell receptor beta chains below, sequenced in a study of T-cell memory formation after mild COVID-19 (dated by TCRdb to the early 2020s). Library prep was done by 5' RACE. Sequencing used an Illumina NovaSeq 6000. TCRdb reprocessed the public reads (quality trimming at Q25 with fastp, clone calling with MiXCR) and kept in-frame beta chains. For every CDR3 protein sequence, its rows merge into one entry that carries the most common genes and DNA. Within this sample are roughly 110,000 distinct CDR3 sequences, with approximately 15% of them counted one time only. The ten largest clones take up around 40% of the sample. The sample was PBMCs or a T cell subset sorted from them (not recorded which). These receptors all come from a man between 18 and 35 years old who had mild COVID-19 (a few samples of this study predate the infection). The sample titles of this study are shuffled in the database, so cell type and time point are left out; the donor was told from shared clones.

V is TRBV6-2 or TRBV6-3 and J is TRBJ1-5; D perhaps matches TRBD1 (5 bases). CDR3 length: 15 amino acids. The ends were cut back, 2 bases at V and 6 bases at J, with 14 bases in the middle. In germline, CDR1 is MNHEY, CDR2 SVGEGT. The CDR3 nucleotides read TGTGCCAGCAGTTACGAGGGCGGGGGTTTTCAGCCCCAGCATTTT. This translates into CASSYEGGGFQPQHF.

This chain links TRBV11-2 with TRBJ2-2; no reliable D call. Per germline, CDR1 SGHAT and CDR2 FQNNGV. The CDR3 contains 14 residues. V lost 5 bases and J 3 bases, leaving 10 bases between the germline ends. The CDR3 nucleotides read TGTGCCAGCAGCCCCCCGTCGGACACCGGGGAGCTGTTTTTT. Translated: CASSPPSDTGELFF.

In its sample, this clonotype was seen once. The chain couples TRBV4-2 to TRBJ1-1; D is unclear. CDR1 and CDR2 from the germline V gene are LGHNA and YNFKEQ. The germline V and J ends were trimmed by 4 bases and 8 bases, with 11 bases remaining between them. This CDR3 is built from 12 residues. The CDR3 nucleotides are TGTGCCAGCAGCCCCGATGGAGCGGAAGCTTTCTTT. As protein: CASSPDGAEAFF.

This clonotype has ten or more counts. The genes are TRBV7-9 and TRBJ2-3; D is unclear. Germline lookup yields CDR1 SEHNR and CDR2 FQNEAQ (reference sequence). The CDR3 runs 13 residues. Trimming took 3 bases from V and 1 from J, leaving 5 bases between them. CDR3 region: CASSFEGTDTQYF. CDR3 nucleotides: TGTGCCAGCAGCTTCGAGGGCACAGATACGCAGTATTTT.

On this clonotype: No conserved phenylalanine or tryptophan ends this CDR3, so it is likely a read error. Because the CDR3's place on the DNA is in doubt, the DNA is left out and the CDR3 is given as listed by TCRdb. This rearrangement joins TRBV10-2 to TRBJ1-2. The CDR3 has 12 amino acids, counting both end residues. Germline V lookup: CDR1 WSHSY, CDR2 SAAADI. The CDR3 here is CASSDGLAMARL.

As DNA, the CDR3 is TGTGCCAGCAGCATCAGGGGGGGCTCCTACAATGAGCAGTTCTTC. Protein: CASSIRGGSYNEQFF. The genes are TRBV7-2 and TRBJ2-1, with D possibly being TRBD1 or TRBD2 (7 bases each). CDR1 and CDR2 (germline): SGHTA, FQGNSA. This CDR3 region has 15 residues. V was cut by 5 bases and J by 0 bases, with 11 bases left in between.

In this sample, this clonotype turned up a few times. The CDR3 region is CASSLGQDLFGYTF. CDR3 bases: TGTGCCAGCAGCTTAGGACAGGACCTTTTTGGCTACACCTTC. V usage is TRBV7-9 and J usage is TRBJ1-2; D is possibly TRBD1 (6 bases). Germline CDR1 reads SEHNR; CDR2 reads FQNEAQ (reference sequence). The CDR3 has 14 amino acids. V shed 1 base and J shed 7 bases, with 13 bases lying between them.

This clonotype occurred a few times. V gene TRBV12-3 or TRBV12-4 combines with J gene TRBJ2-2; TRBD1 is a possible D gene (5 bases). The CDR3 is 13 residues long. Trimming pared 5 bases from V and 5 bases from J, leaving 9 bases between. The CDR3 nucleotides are TGTGCCAGCAGTCCTAGACAGACCGGGGAGCTGTTTTTT. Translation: CASSPRQTGELFF.

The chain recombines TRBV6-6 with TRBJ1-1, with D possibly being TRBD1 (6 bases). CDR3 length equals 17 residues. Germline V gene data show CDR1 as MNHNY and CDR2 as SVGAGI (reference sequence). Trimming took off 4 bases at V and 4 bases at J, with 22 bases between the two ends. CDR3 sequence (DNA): TGTGCCAGCAGTTCTACCCTTGAGGCAGGGGTTGGCACTGAAGCTTTCTTT. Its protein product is CASSSTLEAGVGTEAFF.

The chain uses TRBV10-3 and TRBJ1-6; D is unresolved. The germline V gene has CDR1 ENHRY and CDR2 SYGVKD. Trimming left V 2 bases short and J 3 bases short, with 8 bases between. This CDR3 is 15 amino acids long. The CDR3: CAISEEANYNSPLHF. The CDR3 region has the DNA TGTGCCATCAGTGAGGAGGCTAACTATAATTCACCCCTCCACTTT.

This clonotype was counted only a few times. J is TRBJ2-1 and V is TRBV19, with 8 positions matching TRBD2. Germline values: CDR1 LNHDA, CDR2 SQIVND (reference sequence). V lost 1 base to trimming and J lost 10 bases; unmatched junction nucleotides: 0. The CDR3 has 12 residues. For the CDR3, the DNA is TGTGCCAGTAGTATAGGGACTAGCGAGCAGTTCTTC. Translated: CASSIGTSEQFF.

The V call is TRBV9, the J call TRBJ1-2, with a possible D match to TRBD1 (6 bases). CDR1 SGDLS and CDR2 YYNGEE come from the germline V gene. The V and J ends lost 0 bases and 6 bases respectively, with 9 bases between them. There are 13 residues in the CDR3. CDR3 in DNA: TGTGCCAGCAGCGTAGGGGACACGGATGGCTACACCTTC. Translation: CASSVGDTDGYTF.

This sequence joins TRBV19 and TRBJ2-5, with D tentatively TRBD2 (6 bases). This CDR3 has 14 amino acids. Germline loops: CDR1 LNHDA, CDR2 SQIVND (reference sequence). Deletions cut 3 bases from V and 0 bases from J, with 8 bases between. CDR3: CASSMEGHQETQYF. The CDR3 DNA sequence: TGTGCCAGTAGTATGGAGGGGCACCAAGAGACCCAGTACTTC.

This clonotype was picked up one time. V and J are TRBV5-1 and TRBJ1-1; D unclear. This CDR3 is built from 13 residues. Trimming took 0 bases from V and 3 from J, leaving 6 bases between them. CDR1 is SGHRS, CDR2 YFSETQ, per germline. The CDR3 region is CASSLGPHTEAFF. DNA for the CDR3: TGCGCCAGCAGCTTGGGTCCGCACACTGAAGCTTTCTTT.

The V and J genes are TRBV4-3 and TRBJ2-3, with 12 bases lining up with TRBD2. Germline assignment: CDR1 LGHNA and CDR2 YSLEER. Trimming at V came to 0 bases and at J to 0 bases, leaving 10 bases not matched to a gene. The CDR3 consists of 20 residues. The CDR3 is CASSQDPRTSGDPSTDTQYF. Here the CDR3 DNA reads TGCGCCAGCAGCCAAGATCCGAGGACTAGCGGGGACCCTAGCACAGATACGCAGTATTTT.

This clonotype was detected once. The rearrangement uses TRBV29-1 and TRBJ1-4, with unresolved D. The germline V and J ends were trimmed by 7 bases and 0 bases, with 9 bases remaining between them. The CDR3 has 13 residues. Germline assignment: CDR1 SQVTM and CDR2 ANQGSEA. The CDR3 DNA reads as TGCAGCGCTATTCTTGCAACTAATGAAAAACTGTTTTTT. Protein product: CSAILATNEKLFF.

CDR3 sequence reads: CATSRALGQPQHF. For the CDR3, the DNA is TGTGCCACCTCCCGGGCCCTCGGGCAGCCCCAGCATTTT. The J gene is TRBJ1-5, the V gene TRBV15; D gene unclear. The CDR3 sequence is 13 residues long. Trimming pared 8 bases from V and 7 bases from J, leaving 15 bases between. Germline V gene sequence: CDR1 LNHNV, CDR2 YYDKDF (reference sequence).

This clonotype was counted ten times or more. For the CDR3, the DNA is TGTGCCAGCACTCGGCGGGGGTACCCAGATACGCAGTATTTT. Its translation: CASTRRGYPDTQYF. The rearrangement uses TRBV7-9 and TRBJ2-3; 7 positions match TRBD2. J was trimmed by 4 bases and V by 7 bases; bases with no gene match: 8. The germline V gene has CDR1 SEHNR and CDR2 FQNEAQ (reference sequence). The CDR3 has 14 amino acids.

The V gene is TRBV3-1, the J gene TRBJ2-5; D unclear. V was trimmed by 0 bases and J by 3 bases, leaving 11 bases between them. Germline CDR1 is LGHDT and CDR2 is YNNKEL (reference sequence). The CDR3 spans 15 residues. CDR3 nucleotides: TGTGCCAGCAGCCAAGATTCGGGCCTGAAAGAGACCCAGTACTTC. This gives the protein CASSQDSGLKETQYF.

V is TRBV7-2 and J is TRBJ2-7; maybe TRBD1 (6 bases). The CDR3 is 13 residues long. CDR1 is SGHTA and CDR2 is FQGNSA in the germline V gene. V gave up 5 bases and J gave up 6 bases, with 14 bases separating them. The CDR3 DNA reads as TGTGCCAGCAGCCTAGGGACAATGGGCGAGCAGTACTTC. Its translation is CASSLGTMGEQYF.

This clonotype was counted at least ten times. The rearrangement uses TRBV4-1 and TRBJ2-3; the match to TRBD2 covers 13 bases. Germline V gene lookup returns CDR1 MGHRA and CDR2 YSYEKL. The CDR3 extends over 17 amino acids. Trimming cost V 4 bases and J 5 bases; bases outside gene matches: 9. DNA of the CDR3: TGCGCCAGCAGCCCGAGGACTAGCGGGGGACTTGGAGATACGCAGTATTTT. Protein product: CASSPRTSGGLGDTQYF.

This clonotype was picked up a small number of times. CDR3 region: CASSLGVSGELFF. The CDR3 DNA is TGTGCCAGCAGCTTAGGCGTGAGCGGGGAGCTGTTTTTT. The chain couples TRBV7-6 to TRBJ2-2; D unresolved. The CDR3 spans 13 residues. V lost 1 base to trimming and J lost 7 bases, with 7 bases between them. Germline V lookup: CDR1 SGHVS, CDR2 FNYEAQ.

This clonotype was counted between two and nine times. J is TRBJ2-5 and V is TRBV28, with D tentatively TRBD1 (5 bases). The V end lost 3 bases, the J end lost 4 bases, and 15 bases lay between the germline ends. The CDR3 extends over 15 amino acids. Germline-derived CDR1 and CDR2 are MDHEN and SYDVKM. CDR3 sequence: CASSFRPRGSETQYF. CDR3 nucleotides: TGTGCCAGCAGTTTTAGACCTAGGGGATCAGAGACCCAGTACTTC.